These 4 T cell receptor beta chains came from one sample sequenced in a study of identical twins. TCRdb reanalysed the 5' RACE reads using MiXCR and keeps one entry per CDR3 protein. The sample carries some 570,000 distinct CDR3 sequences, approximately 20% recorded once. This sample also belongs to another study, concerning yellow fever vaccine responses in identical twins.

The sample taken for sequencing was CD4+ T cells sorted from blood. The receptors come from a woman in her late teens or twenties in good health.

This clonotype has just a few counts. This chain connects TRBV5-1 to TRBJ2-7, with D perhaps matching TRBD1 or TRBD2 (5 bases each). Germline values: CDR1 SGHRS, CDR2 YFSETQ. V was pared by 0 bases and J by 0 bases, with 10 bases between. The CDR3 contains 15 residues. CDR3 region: CASSLAFGGSYEQYF. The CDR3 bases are TGCGCCAGCAGCTTGGCTTTTGGGGGCTCCTACGAGCAGTACTTC.

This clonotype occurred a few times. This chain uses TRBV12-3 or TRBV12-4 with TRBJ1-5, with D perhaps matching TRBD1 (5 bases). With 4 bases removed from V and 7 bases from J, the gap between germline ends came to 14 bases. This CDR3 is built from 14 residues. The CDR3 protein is CASSSGGAVQPQHF. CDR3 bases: TGTGCCAGCAGTTCCGGGGGTGCGGTACAGCCCCAGCATTTT.

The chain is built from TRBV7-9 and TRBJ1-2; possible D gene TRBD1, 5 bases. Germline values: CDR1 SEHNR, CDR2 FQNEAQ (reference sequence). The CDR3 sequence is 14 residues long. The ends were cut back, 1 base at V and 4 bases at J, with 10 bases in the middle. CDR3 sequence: CASSLGQGAYGYTF. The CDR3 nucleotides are TGTGCCAGCAGCTTAGGGCAGGGTGCCTATGGCTACACCTTC. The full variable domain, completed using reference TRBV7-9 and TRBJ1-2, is DTGVSQNPRHKITKRGQNVTFRCDPISEHNRLYWYRQTLGQGPEFLTYFQNEAQLEKSRLLSDRFSAERPKGSFSTLEIQRTEQGDSAMYLCASSLGQGAYGYTFGSGTRLTVV.

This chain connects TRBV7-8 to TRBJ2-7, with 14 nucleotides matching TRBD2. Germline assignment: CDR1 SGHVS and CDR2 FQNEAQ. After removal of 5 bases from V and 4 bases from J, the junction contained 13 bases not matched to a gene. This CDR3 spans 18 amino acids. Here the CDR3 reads CASSLSKGLAGEGYEQYF. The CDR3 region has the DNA TGTGCCAGCAGCCTAAGTAAGGGACTAGCGGGAGAAGGTTACGAGCAGTACTTC.